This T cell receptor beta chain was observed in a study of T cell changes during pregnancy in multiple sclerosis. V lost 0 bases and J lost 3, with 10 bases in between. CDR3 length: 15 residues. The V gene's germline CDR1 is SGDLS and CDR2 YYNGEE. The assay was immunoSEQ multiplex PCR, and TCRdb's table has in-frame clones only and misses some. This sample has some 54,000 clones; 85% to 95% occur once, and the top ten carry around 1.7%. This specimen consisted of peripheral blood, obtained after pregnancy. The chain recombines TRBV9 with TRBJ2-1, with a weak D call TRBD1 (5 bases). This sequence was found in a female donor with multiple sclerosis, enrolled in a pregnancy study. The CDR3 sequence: CASSVGGGHYNEQFF. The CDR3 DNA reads TGTGCCAGCAGCGTAGGAGGCGGACACTACAATGAGCAGTTCTTC.